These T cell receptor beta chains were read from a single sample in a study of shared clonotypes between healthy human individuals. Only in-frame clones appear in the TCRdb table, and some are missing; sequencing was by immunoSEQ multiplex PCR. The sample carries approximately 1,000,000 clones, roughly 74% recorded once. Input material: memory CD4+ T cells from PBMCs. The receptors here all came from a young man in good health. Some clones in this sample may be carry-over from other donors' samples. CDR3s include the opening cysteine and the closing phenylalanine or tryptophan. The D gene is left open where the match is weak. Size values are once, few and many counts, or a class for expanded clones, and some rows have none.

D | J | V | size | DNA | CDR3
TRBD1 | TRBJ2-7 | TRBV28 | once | TGTGCCAGCAGTTTGGGGACAGGCTACGAGCAGTACTTC | CASSLGTGYEQYF
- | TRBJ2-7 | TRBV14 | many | TGTGCCAGCAGCCAAGCTATCTACAGCTCCTACGAGCAGTACTTC | CASSQAIYSSYEQYF
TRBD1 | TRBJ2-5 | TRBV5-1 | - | TGCGCCAGCAGCTTGTTGGGACAGGGAGAGGAGACCCAGTACTTC | CASSLLGQGEETQYF
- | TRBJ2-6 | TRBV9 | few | TGTGCCAGCAGCGTAGATTTGGAACCGAGTGGGGCCAACGTCCTGACTTTC | CASSVDLEPSGANVLTF
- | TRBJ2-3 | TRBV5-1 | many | TGCGCCTCCGCGGGGAGTGGGAGTGAGTGGGATACGCAGTATTTT | CASAGSGSEWDTQYF
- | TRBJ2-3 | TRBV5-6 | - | TGTGCCAGCAGCTTGCGTCTAGAGAGCACAGATACGCAGTATTTT | CASSLRLESTDTQYF
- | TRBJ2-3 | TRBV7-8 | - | TGTGCCAGCAGCTTAGTAGGAGGAGCGACAGATACGCAGTATTTT | CASSLVGGATDTQYF
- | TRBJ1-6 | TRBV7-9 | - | TGTGCCAGCAGCATTGTGGGTAGAGGGTCACCCCTCCACTTT | CASSIVGRGSPLHF
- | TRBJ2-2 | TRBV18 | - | TGTGCCAGCTCACCGGCCTGGGGAAGAGTCACCGGGGAGCTGTTTTTT | CASSPAWGRVTGELFF
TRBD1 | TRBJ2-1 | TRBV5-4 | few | TGTGCCAGCAGCAAAGGGGGACAGGGCGGGAGTGATGAGCAGTTCTTC | CASSKGGQGGSDEQFF